This T cell receptor beta chain was identified during a study of T cell changes during pregnancy in multiple sclerosis. Libraries were prepared by immunoSEQ multiplex PCR; TCRdb keeps only in-frame clonotypes and omits some of them. This table has about 77,000 clones, roughly 91% appearing once. The V gene end was trimmed by 3 bases and the J gene end by 0 bases; junction bases not matched to a gene: 8. Germline-derived CDR1 and CDR2 are SGHRS and YFSETQ. The length of the CDR3 is 16 residues. This receptor was obtained from a female donor in good health, enrolled as a control in a pregnancy study. Sequencing was performed on peripheral blood, taken after pregnancy. The chain links TRBV5-1 to TRBJ1-1; 7 nucleotides agree with TRBD1. The CDR3 region has the DNA TGCGCCAGCAGCTCTACAGCCGGGACAGTGAACACTGAAGCTTTCTTT. Translated, it gives CASSSTAGTVNTEAFF.